This T cell receptor (beta chain) originates from a study of OX40 agonist ivuxolimab in advanced cancers. Method: immunoSEQ multiplex PCR; TCRdb's copy keeps in-frame clones and lacks some. In the table there are approximately 58,000 clones, 80% to 90% of which are singletons. The CDR3 is 15 amino acids. V dropped 4 bases and J dropped 4; count of bases not matched to a gene: 8. Per germline, CDR1 SGHKS and CDR2 YYEKEE (reference sequence). Specimen: CD4+ or CD8+ T cells sorted from blood, collected in a trial of the OX40 agonist ivuxolimab. The clonotype was recovered from an adult with an advanced solid tumor such as melanoma, head and neck, liver or kidney cancer. The chain has TRBV5-5 and TRBJ2-3, with TRBD1 matching 8 bases. The CDR3 region is CASSKVMTGADTQYF. In DNA form, the CDR3 reads TGTGCCAGCAGCAAGGTCATGACAGGGGCAGATACGCAGTATTTT.